These T cell receptor beta chains were read from a single sample in a study of T-cell reconstitution after alpha-beta-depleted transplantation in children. TCRdb analysed the PCR reads with MiXCR anew, one entry per CDR3 protein. This repertoire shows about 980,000 distinct CDR3 sequences, about 31% found once; its top ten account for about 28%. This material consisted of PBMCs, mostly from graft donor cells, taken 360 days after TCRalphabeta/CD19-depleted stem cell transplant. These receptors came from a boy less than two years old who had a stem cell transplant for SCID, so the T cells may come from the graft donor. Each CDR3 is given with its conserved first and last residue. The D gene is left open where the match is weak. Not all rows give a size; the values are once, few, many and, for expanded clones, a class.

clone_size	j_call	d_call	v_call	cdr3_aa	cdr3_nt
.	TRBJ2-4	.	TRBV12-3/TRBV12-4	CASNSPGTRGGIQYF	TGTGCCAGCAATTCTCCCGGGACTCGAGGCGGCATTCAGTACTTC
.	TRBJ2-7	.	TRBV12-3/TRBV12-4	CASSLGSSVQYF	TGTGCCAGCAGTTTAGGGTCTTCGGTGCAGTACTTC
few	TRBJ2-5	TRBD1	TRBV12-3/TRBV12-4	CASTKGQAQETQYF	TGTGCCAGCACCAAAGGACAGGCCCAAGAGACCCAGTACTTC
.	TRBJ2-3	.	TRBV12-3/TRBV12-4	CASGLHGDTQYF	TGTGCCAGCGGGCTACACGGGGATACGCAGTATTTT
.	TRBJ2-6	.	TRBV5-4	CASSLRLLSSGANVLTF	TGTGCCAGCAGCTTGCGACTTCTTTCTTCTGGGGCCAACGTCCTGACTTTC
.	TRBJ2-2	.	TRBV3-1	CASSRGPTGELFF	TGTGCCAGCAGCAGGGGACCCACAGGAGAGCTGTTTTTT
few	TRBJ1-5	.	TRBV24-1	CATSDPRPGGNQPQHF	TGTGCCACCAGTGATCCCCGGCCTGGGGGCAATCAGCCCCAGCATTTT
few	TRBJ2-4	.	TRBV7-2	CASSLVSLAKNIQYF	TGTGCCAGCAGCTTAGTATCCTTAGCCAAAAACATTCAGTACTTC
.	TRBJ2-5	TRBD2	TRBV5-1	CASSLARLAGVQETQYF	TGCGCCAGCAGCTTGGCCAGACTAGCGGGAGTCCAAGAGACCCAGTACTTC
few	TRBJ2-3	TRBD2	TRBV20-1	CSARRASGGGGTDTQYF	TGCAGTGCCCGCCGGGCTAGCGGGGGCGGTGGAACAGATACGCAGTATTTT
.	TRBJ2-1	.	TRBV20-1	CSARDQRWLPNEQFF	TGCAGTGCTAGAGATCAGCGGTGGCTGCCCAATGAGCAGTTCTTC
few	TRBJ1-6	.	TRBV5-6	CASSLEGQGSSSPLHF	TGTGCCAGCAGCTTGGAGGGCCAGGGGTCGAGTTCACCCCTCCACTTT
.	TRBJ2-2	.	TRBV29-1	CSVGSFGRNTGELFF	TGCAGCGTTGGTTCCTTTGGCAGAAACACCGGGGAGCTGTTTTTT
.	TRBJ2-7	.	TRBV4-3	CASGQGIMAGTYEQYF	TGCGCCAGCGGCCAAGGAATTATGGCAGGAACCTACGAGCAGTACTTC
.	TRBJ2-1	.	TRBV6-2/TRBV6-3	CASSYSAGVYNEQFF	TGTGCCAGCAGTTACTCGGCAGGCGTCTACAATGAGCAGTTCTTC
.	TRBJ2-2	.	TRBV11-3	CASSWARGGTGELFF	TGTGCCAGCAGCTGGGCCCGGGGAGGCACCGGGGAGCTGTTTTTT
few	TRBJ2-7	.	TRBV4-2	CASSRGRSSYEQYF	TGTGCCAGCAGCCGAGGACGGAGCTCCTACGAGCAGTACTTC
few	TRBJ2-5	TRBD1	TRBV25-1	CASSGWGQGAGKTQYF	TGTGCCAGCAGTGGATGGGGACAGGGGGCCGGTAAGACCCAGTACTTC
.	TRBJ2-7	.	TRBV27	CASIKPYEQYF	TGTGCCTCCATCAAACCTTACGAGCAGTACTTC
.	TRBJ2-1	.	TRBV27	CASSFQGANEQFF	TGTGCCAGCAGTTTCCAGGGAGCCAATGAGCAGTTCTTC
.	TRBJ2-5	.	TRBV4-2	CASSQGRGGQRTQYF	TGTGCCAGCAGCCAAGGAAGGGGGGGCCAGCGTACCCAGTACTTC
once	TRBJ1-2	.	TRBV12-3/TRBV12-4	CASSLHRRTYGYTF	TGTGCCAGCAGTTTACACAGGCGCACTTATGGCTACACCTTC
few	TRBJ2-2	TRBD1	TRBV6-6	CASRTTGTAGELFF	TGTGCCAGCAGGACTACCGGGACAGCCGGGGAGCTGTTTTTT
.	TRBJ2-3	.	TRBV4-2	CASSQGGVVPDTQYF	TGTGCCAGCAGCCAAGGGGGGGTCGTTCCAGATACGCAGTATTTT
few	TRBJ2-5	TRBD2	TRBV12-3/TRBV12-4	CASSSGGAPRTQYF	TGTGCCAGCAGTAGCGGGGGGGCCCCAAGGACCCAGTACTTC
.	TRBJ1-1	.	TRBV30	CAWSEGPVDTEAFF	TGTGCCTGGAGTGAGGGGCCGGTGGACACTGAAGCTTTCTTT
once	TRBJ2-2	TRBD2	TRBV5-4	CASSLSTGGAGEYTGELFF	TGTGCCAGCAGCTTGTCAACGGGGGGGGCGGGAGAGTACACCGGGGAGCTGTTTTTT
.	TRBJ1-2	.	TRBV14	CASSREAIYGYTF	TGTGCCAGCAGCCGAGAGGCAATATATGGCTACACCTTC
.	TRBJ2-1	.	TRBV5-1	CASSDGTQGIPYNEQFF	TGCGCCAGCAGTGATGGGACTCAGGGCATACCCTACAATGAGCAGTTCTTC
.	TRBJ1-2	.	TRBV20-1	CSVRQISNYGYTF	TGCAGTGTTAGACAGATCTCTAACTATGGCTACACCTTC
.	TRBJ2-3	TRBD2	TRBV29-1	CSVGLAASTDTQYF	TGCAGCGTTGGACTAGCGGCTAGCACAGATACGCAGTATTTT
few	TRBJ2-2	.	TRBV6-1	CASRRDSANTGELFF	TGTGCCAGCAGGCGGGACAGCGCGAACACCGGGGAGCTGTTTTTT
.	TRBJ1-1	.	TRBV10-3	CAISDYQVSSTEAFF	TGTGCCATCAGTGATTATCAGGTATCGAGCACTGAAGCTTTCTTT
few	TRBJ2-3	TRBD2	TRBV7-3	CASSLKSGLGVTQYF	TGTGCCAGCAGCTTAAAATCGGGACTAGGCGTTACGCAGTATTTT
.	TRBJ1-2	TRBD1	TRBV7-9	CASSSGQGWKSYTF	TGTGCCAGCAGCTCAGGACAGGGTTGGAAAAGCTACACCTTC
few	TRBJ2-6	.	TRBV2	CASLRLGVSGANVLTF	TGTGCCAGCCTGCGGCTAGGGGTCTCTGGGGCCAACGTCCTGACTTTC
few	TRBJ2-7	.	TRBV5-6	CASSFIGIYEQYF	TGTGCCAGCAGCTTCATAGGGATTTACGAGCAGTACTTC
few	TRBJ1-1	.	TRBV29-1	CSVEDHGPGTYTEAFF	TGCAGCGTTGAAGATCACGGTCCAGGGACCTACACTGAAGCTTTCTTT
.	TRBJ2-1	.	TRBV2	CASDSSWGLPSEQFF	TGTGCCAGCGATTCCTCGTGGGGGCTTCCAAGTGAGCAGTTCTTC
.	TRBJ2-7	.	TRBV3-1	CASSQEARTPYEQYF	TGTGCCAGCAGCCAAGAAGCCAGGACCCCCTACGAGCAGTACTTC
many	TRBJ2-3	.	TRBV4-3	CASSQGTGTDTQYF	TGTGCCAGCAGCCAAGGGACGGGCACAGATACGCAGTATTTT
few	TRBJ2-7	TRBD1	TRBV9	CASSRDSVSYEQYF	TGTGCCAGCAGCCGGGACAGTGTCTCCTACGAGCAGTACTTC
.	TRBJ2-2	.	TRBV4-1	CASRLRDPNTGELFF	TGCGCCAGCCGCCTGAGGGACCCTAACACCGGGGAGCTGTTTTTT
many	TRBJ2-1	TRBD1	TRBV14	CASSQARTGTGYNEQFF	TGTGCCAGCAGCCAAGCGCGTACCGGGACAGGGTACAATGAGCAGTTCTTC
few	TRBJ2-2	.	TRBV20-1	CSARDLGGELFF	TGCAGTGCTAGAGATCTAGGGGGGGAGCTGTTTTTT
many	TRBJ2-1	TRBD1	TRBV5-6	CASSKTTGPNEQFF	TGTGCCAGCAGCAAAACGACAGGGCCTAATGAGCAGTTCTTC
.	TRBJ2-5	.	TRBV27	CASRRSGQETQYF	TGTGCCAGCAGACGGTCAGGGCAAGAGACCCAGTACTTC
.	TRBJ2-7	.	TRBV5-1	CASSFGGRGYLDEQYF	TGCGCCAGCAGCTTCGGAGGCCGGGGGTACCTAGACGAGCAGTACTTC
once	TRBJ2-1	.	TRBV6-1	CASSLGWGPLGNEQFF	TGTGCCAGCAGCCTGGGCTGGGGGCCCCTGGGAAATGAGCAGTTCTTC
few	TRBJ1-6	.	TRBV5-1	CASSLDGTPPLHF	TGCGCCAGCAGCTTGGATGGCACTCCACCCCTCCACTTT
.	TRBJ2-6	TRBD1	TRBV3-1	CASSQVGQGAAGANVLTF	TGTGCCAGCAGCCAGGTCGGACAGGGGGCAGCTGGGGCCAACGTCCTGACTTTC
.	TRBJ1-5	.	TRBV15	CATTGAIRNQPQHF	TGTGCCACCACGGGGGCGATCCGCAATCAGCCCCAGCATTTT
.	TRBJ2-7	.	TRBV7-2	CASSPGTVPWEQYF	TGTGCCAGCAGCCCAGGGACCGTTCCCTGGGAGCAGTACTTC
.	TRBJ2-5	.	TRBV25-1	CASSEFDGQETQYF	TGTGCCAGCAGTGAATTCGACGGCCAAGAGACCCAGTACTTC